The TCR beta chain under discussion was sequenced for a study of T cell changes during pregnancy in multiple sclerosis. V lost 2 bases to trimming and J lost 0 bases, with 13 bases between them. The length of the CDR3 is 16 residues. CDR1 is MGHRA, CDR2 YSYEKL, per germline. The method was immunoSEQ multiplex PCR; TCRdb's version includes in-frame clones alone and lacks a portion of them. The repertoire holds 40,000 to 45,000 clones, with about 90% as singletons. V usage is TRBV4-1 and J usage is TRBJ1-1, with D perhaps matching TRBD1 (6 bases). The TCR was taken from a female donor with multiple sclerosis, enrolled in a pregnancy study. This specimen was CD4+ T cells from peripheral blood mononuclear cells, taken in the third trimester of pregnancy. The CDR3 DNA sequence: TGCGCCAGCAGCCAAACAGGGATACGGATGAACACTGAAGCTTTCTTT. Translated, it gives CASSQTGIRMNTEAFF.